The next 15 T cell receptor beta chains were all read from a single sample in a study of CXCR3-negative and CXCR3-positive naive CD8 T cells (dated by TCRdb to the late 2010s). The reads were generated on a NextSeq 550. The Human TCR Profiling Kit (MiLaboratory) was used to make UMI-labeled 5' RACE TRB cDNA libraries. Through TCRdb reprocessing, the reads give one entry per CDR3 protein sequence; DNA is omitted. The sample's records list tens of thousands of distinct CDR3 sequences. The ten largest clones represent roughly 1.6% of the sample. Sequenced: naive CXCR3- CD8+ T cells from blood. Per the publication, the cell subset or site label means: CD45RO-CCR7+CD27+CD95- naive CD8+ T cells lacking CXCR3 (TNR3-). These receptors came from a human donor in good health. Some clones in this sample may be carry-over from other donors' samples.

This clonotype is classed as medium-sized by frequency. The chain couples TRBV29-1 to TRBJ2-1; TCRdb gives TRBD1 as the D gene, but with no DNA this cannot be confirmed. CDR1 is SQVTM and CDR2 is ANQGSEA in the germline V gene. The CDR3 is made up of 15 amino acids. This CDR3 is CSVEDPWTENNEQFF.

This chain connects TRBV15 to TRBJ2-2; lacking DNA, the TRBD1 call made by TCRdb goes unchecked. The germline V gene has CDR1 LNHNV and CDR2 YYDKDF (reference sequence). The length of the CDR3 is 15 residues. CDR3 region: CATSGRTGPTGELFF.

The chain has TRBV19 and TRBJ2-1; TCRdb's D gene call, TRBD1, goes unchecked for lack of DNA. Germline loops: CDR1 LNHDA, CDR2 SQIVND (reference sequence). The CDR3 has 14 amino acids. CDR3 loop: CASSIAAGATEQFF.

The J gene is TRBJ2-3, the V gene TRBV29-1; the D gene TCRdb calls, TRBD1, cannot be checked with no DNA. This CDR3 spans 17 amino acids. Germline V gene data show CDR1 as SQVTM and CDR2 as ANQGSEA. This CDR3 is CSVELGLWGGLADTQYF.

This chain joins TRBV29-1 and TRBJ2-3; TCRdb calls TRBD2, which cannot be checked without DNA. The V gene's germline CDR1 is SQVTM and CDR2 ANQGSEA. CDR3 size: 15 residues. CDR3 protein: CSARGVAGRTDTQYF.

This sequence joins TRBV11-2 and TRBJ2-3; TCRdb selects TRBD2, and the lack of DNA leaves this call unchecked. CDR3 length: 15 residues. Germline V lookup: CDR1 SGHAT, CDR2 FQNNGV. The CDR3 loop reads CASSPSGGAGDTQYF.

The chain is built from TRBV6-4 and TRBJ2-1; TCRdb lists TRBD2, though no DNA is available to test this call. CDR3 length equals 15 residues. CDR1 and CDR2 from the germline V gene are MRHNA and SNTAGT. The CDR3 region is CASSVLAEGGNEQFF.

This chain links TRBV7-9 with TRBJ2-7; there is no DNA to check the TCRdb D call of TRBD2. CDR3 length equals 17 residues. In germline, CDR1 is SEHNR, CDR2 FQNEAQ (reference sequence). The CDR3: CASSERTSGGVGYEQYF. The full variable domain, with the rest looked up from reference TRBV7-9 and TRBJ2-7, is DTGVSQNPRHKITKRGQNVTFRCDPISEHNRLYWYRQTLGQGPEFLTYFQNEAQLEKSRLLSDRFSAERPKGSFSTLEIQRTEQGDSAMYLCASSERTSGGVGYEQYFGPGTRLTVT.

The chain links TRBV7-6 to TRBJ1-2. This CDR3 region has 15 residues. Looked up from germline, CDR1 is SGHVS and CDR2 is FNYEAQ. This CDR3 is CASSFNGRVRYGYTF.

The rearrangement joins TRBV29-1 to TRBJ2-2; lacking DNA, the TRBD1 call made by TCRdb goes unchecked. CDR3 length: 13 amino acids. Germline V gene data show CDR1 as SQVTM and CDR2 as ANQGSEA. This CDR3 is CSVGTGASGELFF.

The rearrangement links TRBV5-5 to TRBJ2-1; TCRdb picks TRBD1, but there is no DNA to check that call. The CDR3 covers 13 residues. CDR1 is SGHKS, CDR2 YYEKEE, per germline (reference sequence). The CDR3 loop reads CASSYTGGDEQFF.

The J gene is TRBJ1-1, the V gene TRBV6-5; TCRdb picks TRBD1, but there is no DNA to check that call. The CDR3 runs 16 residues. Per the germline V gene, CDR1 is MNHEY and CDR2 is SVGAGI. The CDR3 sequence: CASRPPLGEDFVRAFF.

This chain connects TRBV5-1 to TRBJ2-7; TCRdb names TRBD2, which stays unverified in the absence of DNA. Germline CDR1 reads SGHRS; CDR2 reads YFSETQ. The CDR3 length is 14 residues. CDR3 loop: CASSLTSGRYEQYF.

The chain employs TRBV27 and TRBJ2-4. CDR1 is MNHEY, CDR2 SMNVEV, per germline (reference sequence). This CDR3 region has 14 residues. CDR3 loop: CASRAGPAKNIQYF.

This chain uses TRBV7-9 with TRBJ2-3; checking the TCRdb D call of TRBD1 is not possible without DNA. Germline CDR1 SEHNR, CDR2 FQNEAQ (reference sequence). The CDR3 has 15 residues. The CDR3 loop reads CASSPLAPGTDTQYF.